This entry lists 8 T cell receptor beta chains sequenced from one sample in a study of blood T cell repertoires in COVID-19. Some clones are missing from TCRdb's copy, which holds only in-frame ones; the method was immunoSEQ multiplex PCR. The sample lists around 210,000 clones; roughly nine tenths were seen once. The sample comprised peripheral blood. The receptor source for this set is an older woman with acute or convalescent COVID-19.

This rearrangement joins TRBV28 to TRBJ1-2, with 8 bases identical to TRBD1. The CDR3 spans 14 residues. Germline V gives CDR1 MDHEN, CDR2 SYDVKM. V shed 5 bases, J shed 5 bases, and the junction held 7 bases outside the gene matches. The CDR3: CASSLGTGRYGYTF. For the CDR3, the DNA is TGTGCCAGCAGTCTCGGGACAGGAAGGTATGGCTACACCTTC.

The rearrangement joins TRBV6-5 to TRBJ1-4; D is possibly TRBD1 (6 bases). Trimming shortened V by 11 bases and J by 4 bases, and 17 bases separated the two germline ends. Germline CDR1 reads MNHEY; CDR2 reads SVGAGI. This CDR3 comprises 14 residues. CDR3 sequence: CASWAGQHNEKLFF. As DNA, the CDR3 is TGTGCCTCTTGGGCCGGACAGCATAATGAAAAACTGTTTTTT.

The chain is built from TRBV6-1 and TRBJ2-1, with D possibly being TRBD2 (7 bases). The ends were cut back, 1 base at V and 8 bases at J, with 15 bases in the middle. This CDR3 region has 15 residues. Germline loops: CDR1 MNHNS, CDR2 SASEGT. The CDR3 protein is CASSEVRGGADEQFF. CDR3 DNA sequence: TGTGCCAGCAGTGAAGTCAGAGGGGGGGCCGATGAGCAGTTCTTC.

V is TRBV29-1 and J is TRBJ2-3; 10 nucleotides align to TRBD1. Germline CDR1 is SQVTM and CDR2 is ANQGSEA. This CDR3 comprises 15 residues. V lost 6 bases and J lost 3; bases outside the gene matches: 9. The CDR3 here is CSVGRQGARTDTQYF. The CDR3 DNA reads TGCAGCGTCGGTCGACAGGGGGCCCGTACAGATACGCAGTATTTT.

V usage is TRBV27 and J usage is TRBJ2-1, with 12 nucleotides matching TRBD2. CDR1 is MNHEY and CDR2 is SMNVEV in the germline V gene (reference sequence). This CDR3 has 16 residues. Unmatched junction bases numbered 9, after V lost 3 bases and J lost 9 bases. CDR3 in amino acids: CASSFKTSGRGSEQFF. DNA of the CDR3: TGTGCCAGCAGTTTCAAGACTAGCGGGAGAGGGAGTGAGCAGTTCTTC.

This sequence joins TRBV5-4 and TRBJ2-2, with a weak D call TRBD2 (6 bases). V lost 2 bases and J lost 2, with 7 bases in between. The CDR3 covers 14 residues. Looked up from germline, CDR1 is SGHNT and CDR2 is YYREEE (reference sequence). CDR3 amino acids: CASSFGGNTGELFF. The CDR3 nucleotides read TGTGCCAGCAGCTTCGGGGGAAACACCGGGGAGCTGTTTTTT.

This chain uses TRBV12-3 or TRBV12-4 with TRBJ1-1; 8 bases agree with TRBD1. V shed 6 bases, J shed 4 bases, and the junction held 4 bases outside the gene matches. The CDR3 consists of 13 residues. The CDR3 sequence is CASSPGGLTEAFF. Here the CDR3 DNA reads TGTGCCAGCAGCCCAGGGGGCCTCACTGAAGCTTTCTTT.

The rearrangement joins TRBV28 to TRBJ2-7; 11 bases line up with TRBD1. Losses at the gene ends were 6 bases for V and 6 bases for J; bases not matched to a gene: 10. Germline V gene data show CDR1 as MDHEN and CDR2 as SYDVKM. The CDR3 contains 15 residues. The CDR3 region is CASRTDRGPLREQYF. CDR3 sequence (DNA): TGTGCCAGCAGGACGGACAGGGGGCCTCTCCGCGAGCAGTACTTC.